This T cell receptor beta chain was retrieved from a study of neurological immune-mediated disorders (dated by TCRdb to the late 2010s). In the study overall: Using UMI-based sequencing, the study compared peripheral blood TCR-beta repertoires from patients with HTLV-I-associated myelopathy (HAM/TSP), patients with multiple sclerosis, and healthy controls. The approximately 100 TCR-beta libraries included longitudinal samples, technical triplicates and paired sorted CD4+ and CD8+ T-cell subsets alongside PBMC samples. The cohort was made up of some 70 subjects, consisting of some 14 HAM/TSP patients, 34 multiple sclerosis patients and 20 or so healthy controls. Results and caveats for the whole study, not just this receptor: Across subjects, expanded clones never shared an identical CDR3 amino acid sequence, which suggests that the TCR-beta repertoires in every group were private. The highest TCR clonal expansion was observed in HAM/TSP patients, whereas the lowest was observed in MS patients, even when compared with healthy controls.

This clonotype was seen many times. The target of this receptor is not known. Within one base of it there is no much larger clone, and no base qualities were kept. For sorted-subset TCR libraries, 1 million sorted CD4+ or CD8+ T cells were used. Peripheral blood was subjected to Ficoll-Hypaque density gradient centrifugation to isolate PBMCs, which were then cryopreserved in liquid nitrogen. Paired sorted CD4+ and CD8+ subsets came from healthy controls, HAM/TSP patients and MS patients. cDNA synthesis used template-switch 5'RACE with a primer carrying a 10-nucleotide random unique molecular identifier tagging each TCR transcript. Over 180 million TCR-beta sequences, covering 15-18 subjects, were produced in each sequencing run. The RNeasy kit was used for extraction of total RNA. Using the KAPA Real-time Library Amplification kit, TCR-beta VDJ regions were amplified with primers for the TCR constant region and the 5'RACE anchor. A first PCR added sample indexes and Illumina adaptors, and a second PCR then raised library yield. After Ampure bead purification, the roughly 650 bp TCR product was size-selected on a 2% E-gel SizeSelection system. Library quality was checked on a Bioanalyzer, concentration was measured with Qubit, and libraries were quantified with the Kapa Library Quantification kit before pooling. An Illumina HiSeq 2500 was used to sequence the libraries paired-end at 2 x 150 bp. To increase sequence diversity, roughly 25-31% phiX was spiked into each library pool. The source study handled its data this way. Quality-filtered reads were processed with the UMI-based MiGEC pipeline, and over 75% of raw TCR sequences were removed by the MiGEC pipeline during error correction. VDJ genes were aligned to IMGT germline references, and clonotypes were defined by unique CDR3 amino acid sequence plus V-J genes. Clonal expansion, Shannon diversity and CDR3 relatedness were evaluated with VDJtools (CalcPairwiseDistances, ClusterSamples), while phylogenetic trees were built in CLCbio workbench. Expanded clones were defined as having at least 8 unique UMIs, based on coefficient-of-variation modelling across technical triplicates. The raw public data were reprocessed by TCRdb itself: fastp quality trimming at Q25, MiXCR clonotype calling, in-frame beta chains only. Rows merge per CDR3 protein into single entries with the most common DNA and genes. These V and J calls derive from TCRdb rather than the authors' analysis. The table for this sample lists approximately 41,000 distinct CDR3 sequences; 14% of them were counted only once. Jointly, the top ten make up around 3.3% of the sample.

The TCR originated in a woman aged 55 to 70 with HTLV-1-associated myelopathy (HAM/TSP). Source material: CD4+ T cells from blood.

The sequenced DNA is TGTGCCAGCAGCCGGACAGTTTTTGATACGCAGTATTTT. This gives the protein CASSRTVFDTQYF. The V and J segments used are TRBV7-9 and TRBJ2-3; TRBD1 is possibly the D segment (6 matching bases). Trimming costs V 5 bases and J 6 bases, and their ends lie 12 bases apart. Reading the germline V gene (reference sequence) gives CDR1 SEHNR and CDR2 FQNEAQ. The CDR3 runs 13 amino acids, cysteine and phenylalanine included. Kept here is only the CDR3 DNA, which spans 39 bases and is read in frame from base 1.